Following are 28 T cell receptor beta chains from one sample sequenced in a study of Ad26.COV2.S vaccination and SARS-CoV-2 variants. Only in-frame clones appear in the TCRdb table, and some are missing; sequencing was by immunoSEQ multiplex PCR. The repertoire holds around 370,000 clones, with roughly nine tenths as singletons. The sequencing here drew on peripheral blood, taken after recovery from COVID-19. These receptors originate from a human donor who had recovered from COVID-19.

This chain links TRBV18 with TRBJ1-3; D is ambiguous. The V end was cut by 3 bases, the J end by 2 bases, with 11 bases between. The CDR3 is made up of 15 amino acids. CDR1 KGHSH and CDR2 LQKENI come from the germline V gene. CDR3 sequence reads: CASSPLRQAGNTIYF. The CDR3 DNA follows: TGTGCCAGCTCACCCCTTCGACAAGCTGGAAACACCATATATTTT.

This chain links TRBV4-1 with TRBJ2-1; tentatively, D is TRBD1 (6 bases). Trimming stripped 6 bases from V and 3 bases from J, with 15 bases between. In germline, CDR1 is MGHRA, CDR2 YSYEKL. CDR3 length equals 15 residues. The CDR3 DNA is TGCGCCAGCAGGCCAGAGGGGACACTCTACAATGAGCAGTTCTTC. Amino acids: CASRPEGTLYNEQFF.

The chain employs TRBV4-3 and TRBJ1-6; D is unclear. Trimming pared 1 base from V and 9 bases from J, leaving 13 bases between. From germline, CDR1 is LGHNA and CDR2 YSLEER. The CDR3 is made up of 15 amino acids. The CDR3 sequence is CASSQATAFRSPLHF. The CDR3 DNA reads TGCGCCAGCAGCCAAGCCACCGCCTTCCGTTCACCCCTCCACTTT.

The genes are TRBV6-2 or TRBV6-3 and TRBJ1-5; D gene ambiguous. The V end was cut by 0 bases, the J end by 0 bases, with 6 bases between. CDR1 MNHEY and CDR2 SVGEGT come from the germline V gene. The CDR3 loop spans 15 amino acids. CDR3 DNA: TGTGCCAGCAGTTACTCTTTCCATAGCAATCAGCCCCAGCATTTT. This sequence encodes CASSYSFHSNQPQHF.

V and J are TRBV5-6 and TRBJ2-7; D ambiguous. Trimming took 7 bases from V and 4 from J, leaving 15 bases between them. Germline V gives CDR1 SGHDT, CDR2 YYEEEE. The CDR3 length is 13 residues. Here the CDR3 reads CASGPGSRYEQYF. The CDR3 nucleotides read TGTGCCAGCGGTCCCGGGTCGCGATACGAGCAGTACTTC. Based on the CDR3 plus reference TRBV5-6 and TRBJ2-7, the full variable domain is DAGVTQSPTHLIKTRGQQVTLRCSPKSGHDTVSWYQQALGQGPQFIFQYYEEEERQRGNFPDRFSGHQFPNYSSELNVNALLLGDSALYLCASGPGSRYEQYFGPGTRLTVT.

J is TRBJ1-1 and V is TRBV15; D might be TRBD1 (6 bases). Trimming removed 1 base at V and 5 bases at J, with 8 bases between. CDR1 and CDR2 from the germline V gene are LNHNV and YYDKDF (reference sequence). The CDR3 totals 13 residues. This CDR3 is CATSRVGGTEAFF. The CDR3 region has the DNA TGTGCCACCAGCAGAGTAGGGGGGACTGAAGCTTTCTTT.

J is TRBJ1-3 and V is TRBV18; D is perhaps TRBD1 (6 bases). This CDR3 is 17 amino acids long. CDR1 is KGHSH and CDR2 is LQKENI in the germline V gene. The V end lost 0 bases, the J end lost 2 bases, and 14 bases lay between the germline ends. The CDR3 reads CASSPPEGVITGNTIYF. The CDR3 bases are TGTGCCAGCTCACCACCTGAGGGGGTAATCACTGGAAACACCATATATTTT.

Only one count was recorded for this clone. The rearrangement joins TRBV7-2 to TRBJ2-5; 10 bases fit TRBD2. This CDR3 comprises 15 residues. From germline, CDR1 is SGHTA and CDR2 FQGNSA. V gave up 3 bases and J gave up 5 bases; unmatched junction bases: 6. In DNA form, the CDR3 reads TGTGCCAGCAGCTTCAGCGGGGGGGAGTTGGAGACCCAGTACTTC. Residues: CASSFSGGELETQYF.

The rearrangement joins TRBV12-3 or TRBV12-4 to TRBJ1-1; D unresolved. This CDR3 is 12 amino acids long. Trimming took off 2 bases at V and 5 bases at J, with 6 bases between the two ends. This chain's CDR3 is CASSLWGTEAFF. The CDR3 DNA is TGTGCCAGCAGTTTATGGGGAACTGAAGCTTTCTTT.

This CDR3 is CASIKTYGTGRENTEAFF. The CDR3 DNA follows: TGTGCCAGCATCAAGACCTATGGGACAGGGAGAGAGAACACTGAAGCTTTCTTT. J is TRBJ1-1 and V is TRBV7-2; 9 bases agree with TRBD1. V was pared by 7 bases and J by 1 base, with 16 bases of the junction left unmatched. Germline V gene sequence: CDR1 SGHTA, CDR2 FQGNSA. There are 18 residues in the CDR3.

The chain uses TRBV14 and TRBJ2-7; tentatively, D is TRBD1 or TRBD2 (7 bases each). The germline V gene encodes CDR1 SGHDN and CDR2 FVKESK. CDR3 length equals 14 residues. V was shortened by 6 bases and J by 4 bases, with 16 bases between the two germline ends. CDR3 region: CASRPTGTTYEQYF. In nucleotides, the CDR3 is TGTGCCAGCAGACCGACAGGGACTACATACGAGCAGTACTTC.

The V call is TRBV2, the J call TRBJ2-7, with D hard to call. This CDR3 is 11 amino acids long. The V gene lost 9 bases and the J gene lost 6 bases, with 12 bases spanning the gap. The germline gives CDR1 SNHLY, CDR2 FYNNEI. CDR3 coding DNA: TGTGCCAGTGGACGGCTGTCCGAGCAGTACTTC. It specifies CASGRLSEQYF.

This rearrangement joins TRBV7-2 to TRBJ2-7; D remains ambiguous. Trimming stripped 5 bases from V and 6 bases from J, with 11 bases between. CDR1 and CDR2 from the germline V gene are SGHTA and FQGNSA. The CDR3 is 12 amino acids. CDR3 amino acids: CASSPSFLEQYF. For the CDR3, the DNA is TGTGCCAGCAGCCCTTCTTTTCTCGAGCAGTACTTC.

The V gene is TRBV2, the J gene TRBJ1-2; D gene ambiguous. This CDR3 spans 15 amino acids. The V gene lost 7 bases and the J gene lost 3 bases, with 18 bases spanning the gap. CDR1 and CDR2 from the germline V gene are SNHLY and FYNNEI. The CDR3 DNA reads TGTGCCAGCACAGAGTCTCGGGGTCGGGACTATGGCTACACCTTC. It encodes CASTESRGRDYGYTF.

This chain uses TRBV20-1 with TRBJ1-1; D possibly corresponds to TRBD1 (6 bases). The CDR3 extends over 16 amino acids. V shed 3 bases and J shed 0 bases, with 17 bases lying between them. Germline V gene lookup returns CDR1 DFQATT and CDR2 SNEGSKA (reference sequence). This CDR3 is CSASRGTLNMNTEAFF. The CDR3 region has the DNA TGCAGTGCTAGTAGAGGGACACTAAATATGAACACTGAAGCTTTCTTT.

This chain uses TRBV27 with TRBJ1-2; 7 bases line up with TRBD1. Germline V CDR1 and CDR2: MNHEY, SMNVEV (reference sequence). The trim removed 7 bases at V and 5 bases at J, leaving 10 bases unmatched. The CDR3 spans 14 residues. In nucleotides, the CDR3 is TGTGCCAGCAAGGACAGGAGGGAAAGATATGGCTACACCTTC. Protein sequence: CASKDRRERYGYTF.

The chain employs TRBV5-4 and TRBJ1-5; D is uncertain. The CDR3 totals 13 residues. CDR1 SGHNT and CDR2 YYREEE come from the germline V gene (reference sequence). Trimming took 0 bases from V and 4 from J, leaving 5 bases between them. The CDR3, as DNA: TGTGCCAGCAGCTTGGGGAGGAATCAGCCCCAGCATTTT. Its protein is CASSLGRNQPQHF. The variable domain in full, with the rest retrieved from reference TRBV5-4 and TRBJ1-5, is ETGVTQSPTHLIKTRGQQVTLRCSSQSGHNTVSWYQQALGQGPQFIFQYYREEENGRGNFPPRFSGLQFPNYSSELNVNALELDDSALYLCASSLGRNQPQHFGDGTRLSIL.

The J gene is TRBJ2-3, the V gene TRBV9; 11 bases map to TRBD2. From germline, CDR1 is SGDLS and CDR2 YYNGEE. The CDR3 is 15 residues long. The J segment lost 4 bases and the V segment lost 4 bases, leaving 5 bases of the junction unmatched. CDR3 in DNA: TGTGCCAGCAGCCGTAGCGGGGGGGCTTCAGATACGCAGTATTTT. The encoded protein is CASSRSGGASDTQYF.

The V call is TRBV28, the J call TRBJ2-3; TRBD1 aligns across 8 bases. V trimming: 3 bases; J trimming: 2 bases; junction bases outside the gene matches: 7. CDR1 MDHEN and CDR2 SYDVKM come from the germline V gene. CDR3 size: 16 residues. The CDR3 loop is CASSFPRDRPTDTQYF. Written as DNA, the CDR3 is TGTGCCAGCAGTTTCCCCCGGGACAGGCCCACAGATACGCAGTATTTT. Together with reference TRBV28 and TRBJ2-3, the CDR3 gives the full variable domain: DVKVTQSSRYLVKRTGEKVFLECVQDMDHENMFWYRQDPGLGLRLIYFSYDVKMKEKGDIPEGYSVSREKKERFSLILESASTNQTSMYLCASSFPRDRPTDTQYFGPGTRLTVL.

The V gene is TRBV5-1, the J gene TRBJ1-6; the D gene is possibly TRBD1 (5 bases). The germline V gene encodes CDR1 SGHRS and CDR2 YFSETQ. Trimming cost V 4 bases and J 7 bases, with 21 bases left between them. The length of the CDR3 is 17 residues. The CDR3 DNA follows: TGCGCCAGCAGCGGAAGGACGTGGGGGGGAGTAAATTCACCCCTCCACTTT. Protein product: CASSGRTWGGVNSPLHF.

The gene calls are TRBV18 and TRBJ1-1; tentative D call: TRBD1 (5 bases). V shed 6 bases and J shed 5 bases, with 19 bases lying between them. Looked up from germline, CDR1 is KGHSH and CDR2 is LQKENI. The CDR3 has 15 residues. CDR3 DNA: TGTGCCAGCTCTCTCCGGGGGAGGGGAGGTACTGAAGCTTTCTTT. Its protein is CASSLRGRGGTEAFF.

This rearrangement joins TRBV18 to TRBJ2-5; D not certain. The CDR3 totals 13 residues. V was trimmed by 8 bases and J by 3 bases, leaving 13 bases between them. Germline CDR1 reads KGHSH; CDR2 reads LQKENI. This CDR3 reads CASTTTIEETQYF. For the CDR3, the DNA is TGTGCCAGCACCACCACGATCGAAGAGACCCAGTACTTC.

This clone turned up a few times. The chain joins TRBV5-1 to TRBJ1-2; tentative D call: TRBD1 (5 bases). With 0 bases removed from V and 3 bases from J, the gap between germline ends came to 12 bases. Germline CDR1 SGHRS, CDR2 YFSETQ. The CDR3 totals 15 residues. Here the CDR3 DNA reads TGCGCCAGCAGCTTGGAGGCAGGGAGAGACTATGGCTACACCTTC. Translating gives CASSLEAGRDYGYTF.

This clone has just a few counts. The gene calls are TRBV7-9 and TRBJ1-1, with a weak D call TRBD1 (6 bases). This CDR3 region has 12 residues. Trimming removed 7 bases from V and 4 bases from J, with 10 bases in between. CDR1 and CDR2 (germline): SEHNR, FQNEAQ (reference sequence). The CDR3 nucleotides are TGTGCCAGCACCCCAGGGGTCACTGAAGCTTTCTTT. Protein sequence: CASTPGVTEAFF.

This clone was recorded only once. V is TRBV5-6 and J is TRBJ1-6, with a tentative D call TRBD1 (6 bases). The CDR3 runs 14 residues. V lost 1 base, J lost 7 bases, and 9 bases lay in between. Germline lookup yields CDR1 SGHDT and CDR2 YYEEEE. CDR3: CASSLTGPNSPLHF. CDR3 sequence (DNA): TGTGCCAGCAGCTTGACAGGGCCCAATTCACCCCTCCACTTT.

The chain recombines TRBV15 with TRBJ1-5; 7 bases agree with TRBD1. V trimming: 4 bases; J trimming: 0 bases; junction bases outside the gene matches: 9. Looked up from germline, CDR1 is LNHNV and CDR2 is YYDKDF (reference sequence). This CDR3 comprises 17 residues. The CDR3: CATSTGPRGVSNQPQHF. CDR3 sequence (DNA): TGTGCCACCAGCACCGGCCCCAGGGGGGTTAGCAATCAGCCCCAGCATTTT.

This chain joins TRBV6-2 or TRBV6-3 and TRBJ2-2, with TRBD1 as a possible D gene (5 bases). The CDR3 is 14 amino acids. Germline V gene sequence: CDR1 MNHEY, CDR2 SVGEGT. V lost 6 bases, J lost 4 bases, and 12 bases lay in between. CDR3 in DNA: TGTGCCAGCAGCCCAGGGCTGGGCACCGGGGAGCTGTTTTTT. This translates into CASSPGLGTGELFF.

The rearrangement joins TRBV27 to TRBJ1-5; D remains ambiguous. Germline values: CDR1 MNHEY, CDR2 SMNVEV (reference sequence). V shed 4 bases and J shed 3 bases, with 7 bases lying between them. The CDR3 is 13 amino acids. DNA for the CDR3: TGTGCCAGCAGTTCGCAGATCAATCAGCCCCAGCATTTT. Amino acids: CASSSQINQPQHF.